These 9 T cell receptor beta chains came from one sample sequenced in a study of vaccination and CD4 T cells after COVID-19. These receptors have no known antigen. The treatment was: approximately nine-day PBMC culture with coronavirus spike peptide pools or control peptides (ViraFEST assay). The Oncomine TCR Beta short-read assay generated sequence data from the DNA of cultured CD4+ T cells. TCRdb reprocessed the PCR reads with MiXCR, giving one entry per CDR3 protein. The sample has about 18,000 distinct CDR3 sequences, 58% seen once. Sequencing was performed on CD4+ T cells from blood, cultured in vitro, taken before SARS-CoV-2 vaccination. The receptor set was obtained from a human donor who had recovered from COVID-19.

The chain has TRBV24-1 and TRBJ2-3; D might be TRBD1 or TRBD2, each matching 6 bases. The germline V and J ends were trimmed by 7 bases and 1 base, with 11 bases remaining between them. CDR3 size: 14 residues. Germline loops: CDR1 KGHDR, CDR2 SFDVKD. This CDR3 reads CATRGGYGTDTQYF. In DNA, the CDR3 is TGTGCCACCAGAGGGGGGTACGGCACAGATACGCAGTATTTT.

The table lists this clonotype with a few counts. This CDR3 reads CASSSYYSGRGDTQYF. DNA of the CDR3: TGTGCCAGTAGCTCCTACTATAGCGGGAGAGGAGATACGCAGTATTTT. The chain uses TRBV19 and TRBJ2-3; 9 positions agree with TRBD2. The CDR3 runs 16 residues. The V segment lost 6 bases and the J segment 5 bases; nucleotides outside the gene matches: 12. Per germline, CDR1 LNHDA and CDR2 SQIVND (reference sequence).

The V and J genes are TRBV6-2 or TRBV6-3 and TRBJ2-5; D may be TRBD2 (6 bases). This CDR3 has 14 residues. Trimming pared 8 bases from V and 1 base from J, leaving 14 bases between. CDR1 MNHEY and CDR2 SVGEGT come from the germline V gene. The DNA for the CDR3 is TGTGCCAGCCACCGGGCGGGAATCCAAGAGACCCAGTACTTC. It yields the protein CASHRAGIQETQYF.

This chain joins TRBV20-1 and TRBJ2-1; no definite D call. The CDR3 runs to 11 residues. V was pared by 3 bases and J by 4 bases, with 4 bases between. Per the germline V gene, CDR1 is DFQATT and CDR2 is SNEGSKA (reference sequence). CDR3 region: CSARTYNEQFF. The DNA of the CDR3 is TGCAGTGCTAGGACGTACAATGAGCAGTTCTTC.

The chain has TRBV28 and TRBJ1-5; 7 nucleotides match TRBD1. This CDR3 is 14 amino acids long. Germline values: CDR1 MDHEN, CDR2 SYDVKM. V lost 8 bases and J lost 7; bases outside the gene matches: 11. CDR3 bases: TGTGCCAGCGGATTGACAGGGATGGGACAGCCCCAGCATTTT. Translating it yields CASGLTGMGQPQHF. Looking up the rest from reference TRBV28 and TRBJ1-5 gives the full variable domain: DVKVTQSSRYLVKRTGEKVFLECVQDMDHENMFWYRQDPGLGLRLIYFSYDVKMKEKGDIPEGYSVSREKKERFSLILESASTNQTSMYLCASGLTGMGQPQHFGDGTRLSIL.

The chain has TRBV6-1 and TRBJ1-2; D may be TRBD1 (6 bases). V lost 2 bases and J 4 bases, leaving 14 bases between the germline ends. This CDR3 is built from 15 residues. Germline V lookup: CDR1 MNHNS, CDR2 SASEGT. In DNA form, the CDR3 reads TGTGCCAGCAGTGAAATGGGGGCGAGCCCCTATGGCTACACCTTC. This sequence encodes CASSEMGASPYGYTF.

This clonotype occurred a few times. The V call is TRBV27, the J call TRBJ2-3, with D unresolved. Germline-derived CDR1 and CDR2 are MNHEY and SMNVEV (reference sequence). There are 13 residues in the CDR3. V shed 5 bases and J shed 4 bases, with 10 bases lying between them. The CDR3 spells CASSRVGADTQYF. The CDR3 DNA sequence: TGTGCCAGCAGTAGGGTTGGGGCAGATACGCAGTATTTT.

The CDR3 region has the DNA TGTGCCAGCAGTCGCAGTCCCACCGGGGAGCTGTTTTTT. Protein sequence: CASSRSPTGELFF. J is TRBJ2-2 and V is TRBV7-3, with D unclear. The V end lost 6 bases, the J end lost 4 bases, and 9 bases lay between the germline ends. This CDR3 is built from 13 residues. The germline V gene has CDR1 SGHTA and CDR2 FQGTGA.

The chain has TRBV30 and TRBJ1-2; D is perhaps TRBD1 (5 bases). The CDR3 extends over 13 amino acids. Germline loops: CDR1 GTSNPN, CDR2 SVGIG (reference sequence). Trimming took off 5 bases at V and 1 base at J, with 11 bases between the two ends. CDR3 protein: CAWVPTVNYGYTF. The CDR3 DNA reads TGTGCCTGGGTCCCGACAGTTAACTATGGCTACACCTTC.